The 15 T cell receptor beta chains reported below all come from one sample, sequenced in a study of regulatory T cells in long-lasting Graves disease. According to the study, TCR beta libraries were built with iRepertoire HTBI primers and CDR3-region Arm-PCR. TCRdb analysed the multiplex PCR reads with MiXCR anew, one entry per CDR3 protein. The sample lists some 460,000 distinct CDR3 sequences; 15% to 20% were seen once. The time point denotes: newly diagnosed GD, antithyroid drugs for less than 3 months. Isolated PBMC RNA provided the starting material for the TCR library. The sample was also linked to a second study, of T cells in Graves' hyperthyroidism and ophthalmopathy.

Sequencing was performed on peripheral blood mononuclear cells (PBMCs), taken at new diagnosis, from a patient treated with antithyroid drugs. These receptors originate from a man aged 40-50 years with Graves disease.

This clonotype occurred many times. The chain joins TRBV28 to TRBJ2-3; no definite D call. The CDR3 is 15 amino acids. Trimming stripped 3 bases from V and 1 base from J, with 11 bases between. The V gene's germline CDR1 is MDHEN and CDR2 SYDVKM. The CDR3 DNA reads TGTGCCAGCAGTTTTCCCAAGCAGGGCACAGATACGCAGTATTTT. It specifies CASSFPKQGTDTQYF.

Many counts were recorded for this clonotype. The CDR3, as DNA: TGTGCCAGCAGCTTAGTGGGACTGGGGGGAGGCGAGCAGTTCTTC. As protein: CASSLVGLGGGEQFF. The rearrangement joins TRBV7-8 to TRBJ2-1, with D perhaps TRBD2 (6 bases). The germline V gene has CDR1 SGHVS and CDR2 FQNEAQ. V shed 1 base and J shed 10 bases, with 17 bases lying between them. The CDR3 extends over 15 amino acids.

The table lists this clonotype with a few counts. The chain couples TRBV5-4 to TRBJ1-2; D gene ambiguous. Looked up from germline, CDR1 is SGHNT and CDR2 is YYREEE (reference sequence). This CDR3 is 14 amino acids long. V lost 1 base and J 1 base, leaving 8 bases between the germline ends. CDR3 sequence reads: CASSLFGVNYGYTF. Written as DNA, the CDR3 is TGTGCCAGCAGCTTGTTCGGGGTTAACTATGGCTACACCTTC.

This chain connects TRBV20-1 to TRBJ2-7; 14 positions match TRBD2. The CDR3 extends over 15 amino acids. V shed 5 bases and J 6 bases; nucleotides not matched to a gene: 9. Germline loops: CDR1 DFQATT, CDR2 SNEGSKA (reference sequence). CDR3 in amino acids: CSAFKPGLAGVEQYF. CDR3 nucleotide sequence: TGCAGTGCTTTCAAACCGGGACTAGCGGGAGTCGAGCAGTACTTC.

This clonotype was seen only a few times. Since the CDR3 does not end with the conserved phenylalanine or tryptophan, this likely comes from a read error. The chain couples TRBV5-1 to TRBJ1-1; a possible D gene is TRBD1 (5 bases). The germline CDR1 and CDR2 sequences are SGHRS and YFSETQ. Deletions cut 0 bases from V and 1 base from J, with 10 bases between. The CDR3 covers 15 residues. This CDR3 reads CASSLEAGPNTEAFL. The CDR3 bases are TGCGCCAGCAGCTTGGAGGCAGGGCCGAACACTGAAGCTTTCCTT.

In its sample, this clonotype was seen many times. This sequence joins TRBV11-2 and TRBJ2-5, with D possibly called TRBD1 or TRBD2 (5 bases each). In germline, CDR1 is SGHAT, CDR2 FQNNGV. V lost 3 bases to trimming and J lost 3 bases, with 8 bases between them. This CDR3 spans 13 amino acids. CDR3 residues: CASSLGVEETQYF. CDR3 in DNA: TGTGCCAGCAGCTTGGGGGTAGAAGAGACCCAGTACTTC. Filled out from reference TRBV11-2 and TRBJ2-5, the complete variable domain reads EAGVAQSPRYKIIEKRQSVAFWCNPISGHATLYWYQQILGQGPKLLIQFQNNGVVDDSQLPKDRFSAERLKGVDSTLKIQPAKLEDSAVYLCASSLGVEETQYFGPGTRLLVL.

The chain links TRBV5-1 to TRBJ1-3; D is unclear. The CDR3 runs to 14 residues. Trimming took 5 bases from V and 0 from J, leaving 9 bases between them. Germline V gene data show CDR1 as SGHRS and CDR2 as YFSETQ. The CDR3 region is CASREGSSGNTIYF. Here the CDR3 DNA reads TGCGCCAGCAGAGAGGGAAGCTCTGGAAACACCATATATTTT. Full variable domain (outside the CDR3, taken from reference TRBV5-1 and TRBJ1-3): KAGVTQTPRYLIKTRGQQVTLSCSPISGHRSVSWYQQTPGQGLQFLFEYFSETQRNKGNFPGRFSGRQFSNSRSEMNVSTLELGDSALYLCASREGSSGNTIYFGEGSWLTVV.

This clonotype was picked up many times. As DNA, the CDR3 is TGTGCCAGCAGTGAAGGAGGGGGACAGGGTCTTGTAAGGCGCTACGAGCAGTACTTC. Translated, it gives CASSEGGGQGLVRRYEQYF. This chain connects TRBV6-1 to TRBJ2-7; 9 positions match TRBD1. This CDR3 region has 19 residues. V lost 1 base to trimming and J lost 3 bases; unmatched junction nucleotides: 16. In germline, CDR1 is MNHNS, CDR2 SASEGT.

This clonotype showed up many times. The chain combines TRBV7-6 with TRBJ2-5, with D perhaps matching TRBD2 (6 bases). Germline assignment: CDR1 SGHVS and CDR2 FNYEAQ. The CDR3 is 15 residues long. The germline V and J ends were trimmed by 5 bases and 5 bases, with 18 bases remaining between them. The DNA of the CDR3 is TGTGCCAGCAGCACTAGATGGGGGGTCCGGGAGACCCAGTACTTC. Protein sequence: CASSTRWGVRETQYF.

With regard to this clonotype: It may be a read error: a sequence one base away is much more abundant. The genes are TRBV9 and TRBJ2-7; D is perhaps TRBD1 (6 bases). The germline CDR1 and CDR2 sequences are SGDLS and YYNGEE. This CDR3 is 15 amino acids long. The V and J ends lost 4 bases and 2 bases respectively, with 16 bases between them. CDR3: CASSLDTGKTYEQYF. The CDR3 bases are TGTGCCAGCAGCCTAGATACAGGGAAAACCTACGAGCAGTACTTC. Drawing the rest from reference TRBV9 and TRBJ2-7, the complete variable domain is DSGVTQTPKHLITATGQRVTLRCSPRSGDLSVYWYQQSLDQGLQFLIQYYNGEERAKGNILERFSAQQFPDLHSELNLSSLELGDSALYFCASSLDTGKTYEQYFGPGTRLTVT.

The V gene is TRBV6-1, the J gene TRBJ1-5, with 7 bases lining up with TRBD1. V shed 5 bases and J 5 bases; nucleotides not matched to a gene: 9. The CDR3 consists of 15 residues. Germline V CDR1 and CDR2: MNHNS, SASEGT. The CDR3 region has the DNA TGTGCCAGCAGTCCAATGGACAGGTTAGATCAGCCCCAGCATTTT. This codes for CASSPMDRLDQPQHF.

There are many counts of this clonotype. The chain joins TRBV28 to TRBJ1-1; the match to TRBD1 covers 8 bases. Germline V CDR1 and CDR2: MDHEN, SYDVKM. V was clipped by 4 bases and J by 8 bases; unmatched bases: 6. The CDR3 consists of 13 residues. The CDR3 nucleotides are TGTGCCAGCAGTTCAGGATGGACAGGGGAAGCTTTCTTT. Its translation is CASSSGWTGEAFF.

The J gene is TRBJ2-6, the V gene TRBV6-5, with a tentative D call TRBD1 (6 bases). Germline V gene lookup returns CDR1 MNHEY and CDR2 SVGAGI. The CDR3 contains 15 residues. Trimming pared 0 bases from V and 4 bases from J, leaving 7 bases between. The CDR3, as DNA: TGTGCCAGCAGTTACTCTACAGGGGGGGCCAACGTCCTGACTTTC. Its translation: CASSYSTGGANVLTF.

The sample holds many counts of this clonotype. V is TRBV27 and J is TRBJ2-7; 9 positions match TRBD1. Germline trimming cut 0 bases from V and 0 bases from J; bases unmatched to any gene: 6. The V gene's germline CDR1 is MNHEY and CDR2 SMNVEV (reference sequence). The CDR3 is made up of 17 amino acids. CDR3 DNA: TGTGCCAGCAGTTTATCGGGTGTGGGACAGGGCTCCTACGAGCAGTACTTC. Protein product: CASSLSGVGQGSYEQYF.

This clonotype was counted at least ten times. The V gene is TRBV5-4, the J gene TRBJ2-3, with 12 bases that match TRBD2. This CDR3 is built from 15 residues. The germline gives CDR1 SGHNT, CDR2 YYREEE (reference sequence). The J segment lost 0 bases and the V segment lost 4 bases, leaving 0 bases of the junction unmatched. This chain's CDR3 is CASSTSGRSTDTQYF. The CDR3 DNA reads TGTGCCAGCAGCACTAGCGGGAGGAGCACAGATACGCAGTATTTT.